The 26 T cell receptor beta chains below all came from one sample that was sequenced in a study of blood T cell repertoires in COVID-19. Assay: immunoSEQ multiplex PCR; the TCRdb copy retains only in-frame clones and omits some. The sample lists a few hundred thousand clones, more than 80% occurring once. Sequenced sample: peripheral blood. These receptors were taken from a woman aged 25 to 45 with COVID-19, enrolled during active disease.

J is TRBJ2-1 and V is TRBV19; 10 nucleotides match TRBD2. V lost 2 bases to trimming and J lost 8 bases; unmatched junction nucleotides: 6. The V gene's germline CDR1 is LNHDA and CDR2 SQIVND (reference sequence). There are 15 residues in the CDR3. The CDR3, as DNA: TGTGCCAGTAGTATAATAGCGGGAGGCCAGTATGAGCAGTTCTTC. Translating it yields CASSIIAGGQYEQFF.

The rearrangement links TRBV11-3 to TRBJ1-1, with 10 positions matching TRBD1. The CDR3 sequence is 16 residues long. Germline assignment: CDR1 SGHNT and CDR2 YENEEA. V shed 5 bases, J shed 1 base, and the junction held 7 bases outside the gene matches. The CDR3 DNA is TGTGCCAGCAGCCCAGACAGGGGGCAAAGGAACACTGAAGCTTTCTTT. Translated: CASSPDRGQRNTEAFF.

V is TRBV6-2 or TRBV6-3 and J is TRBJ2-1, with TRBD2 as a possible D gene (6 bases). The V gene lost 4 bases and the J gene lost 8 bases, with 21 bases spanning the gap. The germline V gene encodes CDR1 MNHEY and CDR2 SVGEGT. The CDR3 spans 16 residues. The CDR3 nucleotides read TGTGCCAGCAGTTTCCACGAAGAGGGAGGTATCGATGAGCAGTTCTTC. Encoded protein: CASSFHEEGGIDEQFF.

This clone was recorded a few times. The CDR3 DNA reads TGTGCCAGCAGTTATGGGCAGGTGAATGGCTACACCTTC. It specifies CASSYGQVNGYTF. The chain uses TRBV6-5 and TRBJ1-2; D is unresolved. V shed 3 bases and J shed 6 bases, with 11 bases lying between them. This CDR3 is built from 13 residues. In germline, CDR1 is MNHEY, CDR2 SVGAGI.

The genes are TRBV4-3 and TRBJ1-2; D is perhaps TRBD1 (6 bases). Between the trimmed V and J ends, which lost 6 bases and 0 bases, there was a span of 14 bases. This CDR3 is built from 15 residues. Germline V gene lookup returns CDR1 LGHNA and CDR2 YSLEER. The CDR3 is CASRGYRDANYGYTF. CDR3 sequence (DNA): TGCGCCAGCAGGGGTTACAGGGACGCTAACTATGGCTACACCTTC.

This clone was found once. The rearrangement uses TRBV5-1 and TRBJ1-4; perhaps TRBD1 as D (5 bases). Germline-derived CDR1 and CDR2 are SGHRS and YFSETQ. The CDR3 contains 13 residues. V was shortened by 5 bases and J by 5 bases, with 10 bases between the two germline ends. CDR3 sequence reads: CASRGQENEKLFF. CDR3 in DNA: TGCGCCAGCAGGGGGCAGGAGAATGAAAAACTGTTTTTT.

About this clone itself: Other DNA sequences in the sample encode the same CDR3. The chain links TRBV6-5 to TRBJ1-1, with 8 bases fitting TRBD1. The V gene's germline CDR1 is MNHEY and CDR2 SVGAGI. CDR3 length: 15 amino acids. The J segment lost 0 bases and the V segment lost 6 bases, leaving 6 bases of the junction unmatched. The CDR3 DNA sequence: TGTGCCAGCAGCCCACGACAGGGGATGAACACTGAAGCTTTCTTT. Translation gives CASSPRQGMNTEAFF.

The chain recombines TRBV12-3 or TRBV12-4 with TRBJ1-4, with D possibly being TRBD1 (5 bases). The V end was cut by 3 bases, the J end by 10 bases, with 12 bases between. This CDR3 has 13 residues. The CDR3 loop is CASSFGGAVKLFF. The CDR3 region has the DNA TGTGCCAGCAGTTTCGGAGGGGCAGTAAAACTGTTTTTT.

This clone was detected only once. The V and J genes are TRBV28 and TRBJ2-7; TRBD2 agrees at 11 bases. Per germline, CDR1 MDHEN and CDR2 SYDVKM. The CDR3 consists of 14 residues. Trimming removed 2 bases from V and 6 bases from J; junction bases left unmatched: 3. CDR3 sequence reads: CASSLNLAGGEQYV. The CDR3 region has the DNA TGTGCCAGCAGTTTAAATCTAGCGGGAGGCGAGCAGTACGTC.

The gene calls are TRBV4-3 and TRBJ2-1, with TRBD1 matching over 10 bases. The CDR3 runs 17 residues. The germline V gene encodes CDR1 LGHNA and CDR2 YSLEER. V shed 0 bases and J 5 bases; nucleotides not matched to a gene: 7. The CDR3 DNA follows: TGCGCCAGCAGCCAAGATCTTGAGGGACAGGGGAACAATGAGCAGTTCTTC. Amino acids: CASSQDLEGQGNNEQFF.

The sample holds a few counts of this clone. V usage is TRBV6-5 and J usage is TRBJ1-1; D uncertain. This CDR3 comprises 13 residues. Deletions cut 5 bases from V and 5 bases from J, with 12 bases between. From germline, CDR1 is MNHEY and CDR2 SVGAGI. CDR3 in amino acids: CASSTGRSTEAFF. In DNA, the CDR3 is TGTGCCAGCAGTACCGGGAGGAGTACTGAAGCTTTCTTT.

This chain connects TRBV6-4 to TRBJ2-2, with TRBD1 matching over 9 bases. CDR1 MRHNA and CDR2 SNTAGT come from the germline V gene. CDR3 length equals 16 residues. V shed 3 bases and J 1 base; nucleotides not matched to a gene: 3. This chain's CDR3 is CASSELGQGNTGELFF. The CDR3, as DNA: TGTGCCAGCAGTGAGCTGGGACAGGGGAACACCGGGGAGCTGTTTTTT.

This clone was seen only once. The J gene is TRBJ2-5, the V gene TRBV11-2; D unresolved. V was cut by 5 bases and J by 2 bases, with 6 bases left in between. The length of the CDR3 is 12 residues. Germline CDR1 reads SGHAT; CDR2 reads FQNNGV. Here the CDR3 DNA reads TGTGCCAGCAGCCCCTCTCAAGAGACCCAGTACTTC. It encodes CASSPSQETQYF.

The J gene is TRBJ2-1, the V gene TRBV6-5; D uncertain. In germline, CDR1 is MNHEY, CDR2 SVGAGI. Trimming pared 10 bases from V and 6 bases from J, leaving 16 bases between. CDR3 length equals 13 residues. Here the CDR3 DNA reads TGTGCCACCATTTCCCCCGGAGTCAATGAGCAGTTCTTC. Its translation is CATISPGVNEQFF.

Written as DNA, the CDR3 is TGTGCCAGCAGGGGCCCCCTTGAAGCTTTCTTT. It yields the protein CASRGPLEAFF. This chain connects TRBV27 to TRBJ1-1, with unresolved D. The germline CDR1 and CDR2 sequences are MNHEY and SMNVEV (reference sequence). Between the trimmed V and J ends, which lost 6 bases and 7 bases, there was a span of 9 bases. CDR3 length: 11 amino acids.

This chain connects TRBV3-1 (or the pseudogene TRBV3-2) to TRBJ2-7; no definite D call. V lost 4 bases, J lost 4 bases, and 17 bases lay in between. This CDR3 is built from 15 residues. Per the germline V gene, CDR1 is LGHDT and CDR2 is YNNKEL (reference sequence). The CDR3 DNA sequence: TGTGCCAGCAGCCCTCAGGCAGTGGGTAGATACGAGCAGTACGTC. It specifies CASSPQAVGRYEQYV.

This clone was observed a single time. The chain employs TRBV3-1 (or the pseudogene TRBV3-2) and TRBJ2-7, with 9 bases matching TRBD1. Germline V lookup: CDR1 LGHDT, CDR2 YNNKEL (reference sequence). CDR3 length equals 16 residues. V shed 1 base and J 6 bases; nucleotides not matched to a gene: 10. The CDR3 loop reads CASSQGTGEKNAEQYF. The CDR3 coding sequence is TGTGCCAGCAGCCAAGGGACAGGGGAAAAGAATGCCGAGCAGTACTTC.

The chain employs TRBV7-8 and TRBJ2-7, with 8 nucleotides matching TRBD1. The CDR3 loop spans 15 amino acids. In germline, CDR1 is SGHVS, CDR2 FQNEAQ. V was clipped by 0 bases and J by 2 bases; unmatched bases: 3. The CDR3 nucleotides are TGTGCCAGCAGCTTAGCGCCAGGGGGCCCCTACGAGCAGTACTTC. Amino acids: CASSLAPGGPYEQYF.

This clone appeared once. J is TRBJ2-1 and V is TRBV4-3; TRBD1 aligns across 8 bases. In germline, CDR1 is LGHNA, CDR2 YSLEER. The ends lost 0 bases at V and 6 bases at J; junction bases unmatched: 4. The CDR3 length is 15 residues. CDR3 DNA: TGCGCCAGCAGCCAAGATGGGACAGGCGGCAATGAGCAGTTCTTC. Its translation is CASSQDGTGGNEQFF.

The chain has TRBV9 and TRBJ2-1; D unresolved. Deletions cut 0 bases from V and 0 bases from J, with 7 bases between. Per germline, CDR1 SGDLS and CDR2 YYNGEE. This CDR3 has 15 residues. CDR3 in amino acids: CASSVVPSSYNEQFF. The CDR3 bases are TGTGCCAGCAGCGTAGTTCCGAGCTCCTACAATGAGCAGTTCTTC.

V usage is TRBV11-2 and J usage is TRBJ2-4, with 7 nucleotides matching TRBD2. V lost 5 bases to trimming and J lost 14 bases; unmatched junction nucleotides: 12. CDR1 and CDR2 from the germline V gene are SGHAT and FQNNGV. The CDR3 has 13 amino acids. DNA of the CDR3: TGTGCCAGCAGCCCGGGGGGAGCTTTAAGAGAGTACTTC. As protein: CASSPGGALREYF.

This chain connects TRBV7-2 to TRBJ1-2; TRBD1 matches 7 bases. The length of the CDR3 is 13 residues. Germline-derived CDR1 and CDR2 are SGHTA and FQGNSA. V lost 5 bases, J lost 4 bases, and 4 bases stayed unmatched. The CDR3: CASSRDSSYGYTF. The CDR3 nucleotides read TGTGCCAGCAGCCGGGACAGCTCCTATGGCTACACCTTC.

The CDR3 nucleotides are TGTGCCAGCAGTTTAGAGGTATACAACACCATATATTTT. This sequence encodes CASSLEVYNTIYF. V is TRBV28 and J is TRBJ1-3; D call uncertain. V lost 2 bases to trimming and J lost 7 bases, with 9 bases between them. The CDR3 is 13 amino acids. In germline, CDR1 is MDHEN, CDR2 SYDVKM. The whole variable domain, remainder taken from reference TRBV28 and TRBJ1-3, is DVKVTQSSRYLVKRTGEKVFLECVQDMDHENMFWYRQDPGLGLRLIYFSYDVKMKEKGDIPEGYSVSREKKERFSLILESASTNQTSMYLCASSLEVYNTIYFGEGSWLTVV.

A single count supports this clone. The chain has TRBV19 and TRBJ2-3, with TRBD1 identical over 8 bases. With V trimmed by 5 bases and J by 0 bases, 7 bases remained unmatched. The length of the CDR3 is 16 residues. The germline CDR1 and CDR2 sequences are LNHDA and SQIVND (reference sequence). The CDR3, as DNA: TGTGCCAGTAGTCCTTGGACAGGGACTAGCACAGATACGCAGTATTTT. This sequence encodes CASSPWTGTSTDTQYF.

The CDR3 coding sequence is TGTGCCAGCAGGCTCGGACACTTGTACACAGATACGCAGTATTTT. Amino acids: CASRLGHLYTDTQYF. The chain links TRBV6-5 to TRBJ2-3, with D possibly matching TRBD1 (5 bases). The CDR3 consists of 15 residues. V lost 6 bases to trimming and J lost 2 bases, with 15 bases between them. Germline CDR1 MNHEY, CDR2 SVGAGI.

The chain is built from TRBV7-2 and TRBJ2-2; 8 bases are shared with TRBD2. The V gene's germline CDR1 is SGHTA and CDR2 FQGNSA. The CDR3 runs 13 residues. J gave up 8 bases and V 5 bases, and 4 bases lay outside the gene matches. CDR3 region: CTSSMGLVGELFF. For the CDR3, the DNA is TGTACCAGCAGCATGGGACTAGTTGGGGAGCTGTTTTTT.